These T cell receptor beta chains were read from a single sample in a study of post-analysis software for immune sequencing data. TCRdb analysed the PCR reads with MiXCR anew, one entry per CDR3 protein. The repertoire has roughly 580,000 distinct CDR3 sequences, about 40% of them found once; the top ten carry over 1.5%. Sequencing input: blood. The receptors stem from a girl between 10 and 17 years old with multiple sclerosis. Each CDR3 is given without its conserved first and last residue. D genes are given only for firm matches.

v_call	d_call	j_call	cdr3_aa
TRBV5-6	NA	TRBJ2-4	ASSLGSQGNIQY
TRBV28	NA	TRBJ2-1	ASSLGSGSIRNEQF
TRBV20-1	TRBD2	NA	SAKREDIYEQY
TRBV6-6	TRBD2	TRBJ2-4	ASSYSTSADHNEQY
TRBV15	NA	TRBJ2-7	ATSGETGNEEQY
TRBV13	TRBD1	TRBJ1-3	ASSSSLDRASGNTIY
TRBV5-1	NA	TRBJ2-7	ASRRDTYEQY
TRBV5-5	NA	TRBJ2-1	ASSLGGVAGNNEQF
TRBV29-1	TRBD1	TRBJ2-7	SVATGVRYEQY
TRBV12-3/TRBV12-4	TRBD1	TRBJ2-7	ASSFPGQYSYEQY
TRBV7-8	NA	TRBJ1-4	ASSLVGPVELF
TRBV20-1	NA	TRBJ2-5	SARDFGGTAGTQY
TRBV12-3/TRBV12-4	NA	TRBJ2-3	ASSLRSGTDTQY
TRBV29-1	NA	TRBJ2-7	SAAAASYEQY
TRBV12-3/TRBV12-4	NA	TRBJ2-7	ASSPEGGYKQY
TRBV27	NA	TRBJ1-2	ASSYAGGSYT
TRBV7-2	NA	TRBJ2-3	ASSLVWAITDTQY
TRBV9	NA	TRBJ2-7	ASSVSSKAVPYEQY
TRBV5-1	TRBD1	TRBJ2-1	ASSSDRDDQF
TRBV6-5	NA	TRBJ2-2	ASQRGLNTGELF
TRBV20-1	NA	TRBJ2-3	SARETEFPDTQY
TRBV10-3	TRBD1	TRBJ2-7	AISEFTGGSSYEQY
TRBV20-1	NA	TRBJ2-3	SARAGNEAQY
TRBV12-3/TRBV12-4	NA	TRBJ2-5	ASSFVAVQETQY
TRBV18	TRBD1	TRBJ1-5	ASSPDRDYGNQPQH
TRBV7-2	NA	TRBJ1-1	ASSLRSSVAGTEAF
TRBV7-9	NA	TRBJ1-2	ASSLGRATNYGYT
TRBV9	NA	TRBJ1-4	ASSSTNEKLF
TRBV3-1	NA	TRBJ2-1	ASSQGLEVNEQF
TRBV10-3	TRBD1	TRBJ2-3	AISERGRTDTQY
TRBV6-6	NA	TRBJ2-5	ASSYRGSVGRETQY